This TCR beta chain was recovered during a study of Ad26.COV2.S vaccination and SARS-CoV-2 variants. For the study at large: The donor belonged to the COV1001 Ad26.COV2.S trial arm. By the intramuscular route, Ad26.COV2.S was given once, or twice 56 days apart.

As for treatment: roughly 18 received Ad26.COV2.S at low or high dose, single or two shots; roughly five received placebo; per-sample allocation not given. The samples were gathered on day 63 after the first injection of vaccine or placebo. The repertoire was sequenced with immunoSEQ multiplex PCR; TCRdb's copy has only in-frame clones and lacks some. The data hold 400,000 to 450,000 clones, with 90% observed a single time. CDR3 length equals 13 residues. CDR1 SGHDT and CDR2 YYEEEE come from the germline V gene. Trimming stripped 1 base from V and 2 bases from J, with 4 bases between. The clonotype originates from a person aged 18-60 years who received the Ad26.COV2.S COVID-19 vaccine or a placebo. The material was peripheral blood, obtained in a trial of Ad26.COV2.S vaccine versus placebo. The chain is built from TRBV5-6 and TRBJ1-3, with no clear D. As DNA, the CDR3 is TGTGCCAGCAGCTTGACTGCTGGAAACACCATATATTTT. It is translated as CASSLTAGNTIYF.